The 8 T cell receptor beta chains given below trace back to one sample, sequenced in a study of identical twins. Via MiXCR, TCRdb re-called the 5' RACE reads, giving one row per CDR3 protein. The top ten clones hold around 13% of a sample with hundreds of thousands of distinct CDR3 sequences, about 20% of them seen once. This sample was shared with a second study, whose subject was T cells expressing NK-cell markers.

Sequencing input: PBMCs. Every receptor here comes from a woman aged 18-30 years in good health.

This clonotype was detected a few times. V usage is TRBV29-1 and J usage is TRBJ2-1; 7 bases fit TRBD1. The V and J ends lost 8 bases and 4 bases, in that order; junction bases with no gene match: 8. The CDR3 spans 13 residues. The germline CDR1 and CDR2 sequences are SQVTM and ANQGSEA. This CDR3 is CSSSGTVYNEQFF. CDR3 sequence (DNA): TGCAGCTCCTCCGGGACAGTATACAATGAGCAGTTCTTC.

This chain joins TRBV3-1 and TRBJ2-1; a possible D gene is TRBD2 (6 bases). In germline, CDR1 is LGHDT, CDR2 YNNKEL (reference sequence). CDR3 size: 14 residues. Trimming took off 4 bases at V and 12 bases at J, with 19 bases between the two ends. The DNA for the CDR3 is TGTGCCAGCAGCCCAACCTACGGAGGGCCGGGGCAGTTCTTC. Its translation is CASSPTYGGPGQFF.

This clonotype was observed at least ten times. J is TRBJ2-1 and V is TRBV10-3, with D possibly being TRBD2 (6 bases). The CDR3 has 15 residues. The ends were cut back, 6 bases at V and 7 bases at J, with 19 bases in the middle. CDR1 and CDR2 from the germline V gene are ENHRY and SYGVKD. The CDR3: CAIRVKAGTPNEQFF. The CDR3 bases are TGTGCCATCAGGGTTAAGGCGGGGACCCCGAATGAGCAGTTCTTC.

This rearrangement joins TRBV6-5 to TRBJ2-4; the D is unclear. Germline CDR1 is MNHEY and CDR2 is SVGAGI. The V end was cut by 0 bases, the J end by 0 bases, with 9 bases between. The CDR3 runs 16 residues. The CDR3 region has the DNA TGTGCCAGCAGTTACTCGAACAACCGAGCCAAAAACATTCAGTACTTC. Its translation is CASSYSNNRAKNIQYF.

The chain is built from TRBV20-1 and TRBJ2-1; D not resolved. Germline V gene sequence: CDR1 DFQATT, CDR2 SNEGSKA (reference sequence). Trimming stripped 3 bases from V and 3 bases from J, with 9 bases between. The CDR3 spans 13 residues. Here the CDR3 reads CSARIDFYNEQFF. CDR3 in DNA: TGCAGTGCTAGGATAGACTTCTACAATGAGCAGTTCTTC.

This chain connects TRBV18 to TRBJ2-5, with D possibly being TRBD1 (5 bases). This CDR3 contains 15 residues. CDR1 and CDR2 (germline): KGHSH, LQKENI. The V end lost 6 bases, the J end lost 1 base, and 15 bases lay between the germline ends. CDR3 bases: TGTGCCAGCTCCAAGGGGCATCCGATCCAAGAGACCCAGTACTTC. Translating gives CASSKGHPIQETQYF.

In this sample, this clonotype turned up a few times. This rearrangement joins TRBV20-1 to TRBJ2-1, with TRBD1 as a possible D gene (6 bases). V was shortened by 4 bases and J by 5 bases, with 15 bases between the two germline ends. Germline CDR1 is DFQATT and CDR2 is SNEGSKA (reference sequence). The CDR3 runs 14 residues. CDR3 sequence reads: CSAIQGQVHNEQFF. The CDR3, as DNA: TGCAGTGCTATACAGGGTCAGGTCCACAATGAGCAGTTCTTC.

The chain combines TRBV4-1 with TRBJ2-1, with D possibly being TRBD2 (5 bases). Germline lookup yields CDR1 MGHRA and CDR2 YSYEKL. This CDR3 contains 15 residues. The germline V and J ends were trimmed by 3 bases and 0 bases, with 9 bases remaining between them. The DNA for the CDR3 is TGCGCCAGCAGCCAGTTCACTAGCTCCTACAATGAGCAGTTCTTC. Translating it yields CASSQFTSSYNEQFF.